The clone carrying this TCR beta chain was counted between two and nine times. Its antigen remains unidentified. Healthy Caucasians made up all donors. Template switching added a universal primer site, and cDNA bore unique molecular identifiers. TCRdb re-derived calls from the 5' RACE reads in MiXCR, one entry per CDR3 protein. The data show around 680,000 distinct CDR3 sequences, 8.6% seen once. The source of the sample is a study of identical twins. The V end was cut by 6 bases, the J end by 5 bases, with 13 bases between. This CDR3 region has 13 residues. Germline lookup yields CDR1 SQVTM and CDR2 ANQGSEA. Study results and limitations: Insertions were fewer in abundant cord blood beta clonotypes, whereas memory repertoires showed none of this pattern.

The same sample was also used in a study of yellow fever vaccine responses in identical twins. From that paper: Convergence reportedly seemed to mark part of the twins' vaccine T cell response, with personalization marking the rest.

Material for sequencing was PBMCs. This clonotype originated in a woman between 18 and 29 years old in good health. V gene TRBV29-1 combines with J gene TRBJ2-2; D might be TRBD1 or TRBD2, each matching 5 bases. The CDR3 reads CSVGTPVTGELFF. The CDR3 nucleotides are TGCAGCGTCGGGACCCCGGTAACCGGGGAGCTGTTTTTT.